The subject of this entry is one T cell receptor beta chain. Its antigen remains undetermined. Base-call qualities are not available, and no considerably larger clone is one nucleotide away. Peripheral blood CD8+ and CD4+ T cells from healthy donors, Susac syndrome patients and multiple sclerosis patients were profiled by high-throughput TCR beta sequencing. Recently defined diagnostic criteria for definite or probable disease were met by the Susac syndrome patients. Bulk CD8+ and CD4+ T cells were purified by magnetic negative isolation, while CD8+ TEMRA cells were enriched using FACS. Blood was drawn into EDTA tubes, processed within 24 hours, and PBMCs were isolated by density gradient centrifugation. PBMCs destined for TCR sequencing were cryopreserved in liquid nitrogen and later thawed in a 37 °C water bath. A purity of at least 90% was achieved for sorted or isolated CD4+, CD8+ and CD8+ TEMRA cells.

The sample belongs to a study of CD8 T cells in Susac syndrome (dated by TCRdb to between 2018 and 2021). In terms of the full investigation: Among the Susac syndrome patients who were sequenced, clinically active disease was present in about six and clinical remission was observed in under ten. At blood withdrawal, Susac syndrome patients were either therapy-naive, taking corticosteroids (in some cases with IVIg as well), or taking IVIg alone. The study used repertoire sequencing to test whether antigen drove CD8+ T cell activation and differentiation in Susac syndrome. What the research found in general, with its limitations: The number of individuals in the TCR sequencing and HLA analysis was recognized as being relatively small. In the CD4+ T cell repertoire of Susac syndrome patients, clonal expansion was not detected.

Looking up the germline V gene (reference sequence) yields CDR1 LGHDT and CDR2 YNNKEL. V and J are truncated by 0 bases and 9 bases respectively, leaving an intervening sequence of 3 bases. From the cysteine up to the phenylalanine, the CDR3 has a length of 12 residues. Only the CDR3 region is kept as DNA, spanning 36 bases read in frame from base 1. RNA was extracted using the RNeasy kit, and roughly 0.5 to 1 ug of the RNA was reverse transcribed with random hexamers. TCR beta CDR3 regions were amplified with the immunoSEQ multiplex PCR assay covering 54 Vbeta and 13 Jbeta segments. PCR amplification bias was corrected using a synthetic template baseline for primer optimization and computational correction. Under the source paper's analysis protocol: Only productive sequences were kept, with reads annotated to V, D and J genes according to IMGT and analyzed in immunoSEQ Analyzer. Clonality was computed as one minus Shannon entropy normalized by log2 of the number of productive unique sequences. For each patient and control, public and private clones were evaluated within the 100 most prevalent clones. Clones were defined as Susac-specific when absent from the healthy and MS cohorts, from about a thousand published viral clones and from other ImmuneACCESS disease sequences. The raw public data were reprocessed by TCRdb itself: fastp quality trimming at Q25, MiXCR clonotype calling, in-frame beta chains only. When rows share a CDR3 protein, they turn into one entry using the most common DNA and genes. For this entry, the V and J calls and clone size follow TCRdb and not the study's own pipeline. The sample table lists about 140,000 distinct CDR3 sequences, 85% to 95% of them with a count of one. 0.13% to 0.15% of the sample belongs to the ten largest clones.

The chain was built from TRBV3-1 and TRBJ1-6; no D gene is confidently identified. The TCR comes from a human donor with Susac syndrome. Sequencing input: CD4+ T cells from PBMCs. The nucleotides are TGTGCCAGCAGCCAAGAGTTTTCACCCCTCCACTTT. This codes for CASSQEFSPLHF. Joined to the reference TRBV3-1 and TRBJ1-6 proteins, this CDR3 gives the full variable domain: DTAVSQTPKYLVTQMGNDKSIKCEQNLGHDTMYWYKQDSKKFLKIMFSYNNKELIINETVPNRFSPKSPDKAHLNLHINSLELGDSAVYFCASSQEFSPLHFGNGTRLTVT.